This entry describes one T cell receptor (beta chain). Adult allogeneic hematopoietic cell transplant recipients with steroid-refractory graft-versus-host disease were prospectively enrolled for research autopsy. Autopsy tissues spanned esophagus to rectum, liver, skin, and lymphoid organs including spleen. Sequenced by immunoSEQ multiplex PCR; TCRdb stores in-frame clones only, minus some. The data show 3,000 or so clones, approximately 67% seen once. Trimming pared 3 bases from V and 6 bases from J, leaving 14 bases between. CDR3 length: 15 amino acids. Looked up from germline, CDR1 is LNHDA and CDR2 is SQIVND (reference sequence). This specimen belongs to a study of tissue T cells after allogeneic stem cell transplantation.

The material was ascending colon tissue, obtained at autopsy. The TCR sequence derives from a male patient at least 60 years old with steroid-refractory graft-versus-host disease after an allogeneic stem cell transplant. The graft donor may have given rise to some T cells. This chain uses TRBV19 with TRBJ2-2; D is possibly TRBD1 or TRBD2 (5 bases each). The CDR3 coding sequence is TGTGCCAGTAGTATTATGTTCCGGGGACCCGGGGAGCTGTTTTTT. It encodes CASSIMFRGPGELFF. Based on the CDR3 plus reference TRBV19 and TRBJ2-2, the full variable domain is DGGITQSPKYLFRKEGQNVTLSCEQNLNHDAMYWYRQDPGQGLRLIYYSQIVNDFQKGDIAEGYSVSREKKESFPLTVTSAQKNPTAFYLCASSIMFRGPGELFFGEGSRLTVL.